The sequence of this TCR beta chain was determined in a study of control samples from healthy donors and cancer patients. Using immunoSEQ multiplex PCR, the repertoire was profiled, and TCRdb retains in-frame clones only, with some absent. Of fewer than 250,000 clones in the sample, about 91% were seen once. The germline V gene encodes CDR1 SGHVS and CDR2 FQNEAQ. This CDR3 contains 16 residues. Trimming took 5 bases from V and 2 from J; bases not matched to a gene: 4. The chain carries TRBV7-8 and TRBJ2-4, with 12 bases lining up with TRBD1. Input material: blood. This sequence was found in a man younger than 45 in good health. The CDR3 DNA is TGTGCCAGCAGCCCCGGGACAGGGGGCTCCAAAAACATTCAGTACTTC. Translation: CASSPGTGGSKNIQYF.